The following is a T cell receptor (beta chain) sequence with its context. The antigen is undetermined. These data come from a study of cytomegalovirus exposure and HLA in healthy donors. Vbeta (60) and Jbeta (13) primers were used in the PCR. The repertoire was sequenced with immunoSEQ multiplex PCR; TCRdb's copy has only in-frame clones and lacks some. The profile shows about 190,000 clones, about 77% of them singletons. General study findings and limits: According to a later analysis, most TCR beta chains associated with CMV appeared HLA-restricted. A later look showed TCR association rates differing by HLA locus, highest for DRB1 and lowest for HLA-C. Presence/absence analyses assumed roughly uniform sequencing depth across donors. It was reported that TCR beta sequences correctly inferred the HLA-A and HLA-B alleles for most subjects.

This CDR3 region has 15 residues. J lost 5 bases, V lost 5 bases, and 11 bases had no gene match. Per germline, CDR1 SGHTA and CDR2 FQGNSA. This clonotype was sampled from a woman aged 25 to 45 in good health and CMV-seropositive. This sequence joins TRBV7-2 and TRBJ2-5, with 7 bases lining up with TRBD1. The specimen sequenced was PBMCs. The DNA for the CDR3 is TGTGCCAGCAGCGACCGGGGACAGCCCCAGGAGACCCAGTACTTC. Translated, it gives CASSDRGQPQETQYF.